These 30 T cell receptor beta chains came from one sample sequenced in a study of T cell responses to AZD1222 COVID-19 vaccine. Using immunoSEQ multiplex PCR, the repertoire was profiled, and TCRdb retains in-frame clones only, with some absent. The sample shows about 100,000 clones, over 75% of them seen only once. The source was peripheral blood, collected on day 0 of MenACWY control vaccination. Receptors originate from an adult in good health.

This clone was seen a handful of times. The rearrangement links TRBV11-2 to TRBJ1-1; 7 bases are shared with TRBD1. The length of the CDR3 is 14 residues. J was trimmed by 1 base and V by 4 bases; bases with no gene match: 3. Germline V gene data show CDR1 as SGHAT and CDR2 as FQNNGV. The CDR3 DNA sequence: TGTGCCAGCAGCTACGCAGGGGGGAACACTGAAGCTTTCTTT. Translated: CASSYAGGNTEAFF.

This clone was detected once. The rearrangement links TRBV2 to TRBJ1-5; TRBD1 might be the D (5 bases). The CDR3 is 18 amino acids. V was cut by 4 bases and J by 5 bases, with 24 bases left in between. Per the germline V gene, CDR1 is SNHLY and CDR2 is FYNNEI. This chain's CDR3 is CASSAGRAISIGDQPQHF. CDR3 nucleotide sequence: TGTGCCAGCAGTGCAGGGAGGGCGATATCCATCGGGGATCAGCCCCAGCATTTT.

The CDR3 nucleotides read TGTGCCAGCAGTTACATGTTTGGGGTGAGCAATCAGCCCCAGCATTTT. It yields the protein CASSYMFGVSNQPQHF. The rearrangement links TRBV6-2 or TRBV6-3 to TRBJ1-5; no clear D gene. V gave up 2 bases and J gave up 1 base, with 12 bases separating them. This CDR3 is 16 amino acids long. Germline assignment: CDR1 MNHEY and CDR2 SVGEGT.

This chain links TRBV5-1 with TRBJ1-4; TRBD1 agrees at 9 bases. The germline V gene encodes CDR1 SGHRS and CDR2 YFSETQ. The junction had 3 bases not matched to a gene; V was cut back by 4 bases and J by 5 bases. The CDR3 covers 14 residues. CDR3 sequence reads: CASSPGTGNEKLFF. CDR3 in DNA: TGCGCCAGCAGCCCGGGGACAGGGAATGAAAAACTGTTTTTT. Supplemented by reference TRBV5-1 and TRBJ1-4, the full variable domain reads KAGVTQTPRYLIKTRGQQVTLSCSPISGHRSVSWYQQTPGQGLQFLFEYFSETQRNKGNFPGRFSGRQFSNSRSEMNVSTLELGDSALYLCASSPGTGNEKLFFGSGTQLSVL.

The CDR3 is CASTLGAGVDEQFF. CDR3 sequence (DNA): TGTGCCAGCACTCTAGGGGCAGGGGTCGATGAGCAGTTCTTC. This chain joins TRBV28 and TRBJ2-1, with TRBD1 as a possible D gene (6 bases). This CDR3 is 14 amino acids long. Germline V CDR1 and CDR2: MDHEN, SYDVKM. Trimming removed 7 bases from V and 8 bases from J, with 18 bases in between.

The rearrangement joins TRBV11-2 to TRBJ1-2; D gene unclear. The V and J ends lost 1 base and 4 bases respectively, with 13 bases between them. Looked up from germline, CDR1 is SGHAT and CDR2 is FQNNGV. CDR3 size: 15 residues. For the CDR3, the DNA is TGTGCCAGCAGCTTAGCCTTTGGCCGGGGCTATGGCTACACCTTC. Amino acids: CASSLAFGRGYGYTF.

The chain employs TRBV19 and TRBJ1-6, with a weak D call TRBD1 (6 bases). The CDR3 has 14 amino acids. V lost 3 bases and J lost 6, with 9 bases in between. Germline-derived CDR1 and CDR2 are LNHDA and SQIVND (reference sequence). The CDR3 here is CASSIPQGNSPLHF. DNA for the CDR3: TGTGCCAGTAGTATCCCACAGGGTAATTCACCCCTCCACTTT.

This clone is a singleton in its sample. The CDR3 spells CASSTGGGTYEQYF. The DNA for the CDR3 is TGTGCCAGTAGTACAGGCGGGGGAACCTACGAGCAGTACTTC. V usage is TRBV19 and J usage is TRBJ2-7; 7 bases agree with TRBD2. CDR3 length: 14 amino acids. With 4 bases clipped from V and 2 bases from J, the junction kept 5 bases outside the gene matches. Germline CDR1 reads LNHDA; CDR2 reads SQIVND (reference sequence).

This chain connects TRBV2 to TRBJ1-5; D is perhaps TRBD1 (6 bases). The CDR3 spans 15 residues. V was cut by 5 bases and J by 0 bases, with 11 bases left in between. In germline, CDR1 is SNHLY, CDR2 FYNNEI. As DNA, the CDR3 is TGTGCCAGCAGTCGTCTACAGGGTAGCAATCAGCCCCAGCATTTT. Residues: CASSRLQGSNQPQHF. Full variable domain (outside the CDR3, taken from reference TRBV2 and TRBJ1-5): EPEVTQTPSHQVTQMGQEVILRCVPISNHLYFYWYRQILGQKVEFLVSFYNNEISEKSEIFDDQFSVERPDGSNFTLKIRSTKLEDSAMYFCASSRLQGSNQPQHFGDGTRLSIL.

J is TRBJ1-6 and V is TRBV11-1, with 7 bases lining up with TRBD1. Germline V gives CDR1 SGHAT, CDR2 FQDESV (reference sequence). V shed 5 bases, J shed 3 bases, and the junction held 4 bases outside the gene matches. The CDR3 has 15 residues. Here the CDR3 DNA reads TGTGCCAGCAGCCGCACAGGGGTCTATAATTCACCCCTCCACTTT. This translates into CASSRTGVYNSPLHF.

The chain recombines TRBV7-9 with TRBJ2-7; TRBD1 matches 10 bases. The CDR3 runs to 15 residues. J lost 4 bases, V lost 5 bases, and 8 bases had no gene match. Germline CDR1 and CDR2: SEHNR and FQNEAQ (reference sequence). The CDR3 coding sequence is TGTGCCAGCAGCCCTAGGACAGGGGGGATGTACGAGCAGTACTTC. Protein: CASSPRTGGMYEQYF.

The chain links TRBV27 to TRBJ2-1; no clear D. The CDR3 sequence is 13 residues long. V was pared by 3 bases and J by 4 bases, with 7 bases between. In germline, CDR1 is MNHEY, CDR2 SMNVEV (reference sequence). The CDR3 DNA sequence: TGTGCCAGCAGTTTGCCCCATTACAATGAGCAGTTCTTC. Translating gives CASSLPHYNEQFF.

CDR3 bases: TGTGCCAGCAGGATACGCAGGGATAATTCACCCCTCCACTTT. Translating it yields CASRIRRDNSPLHF. V and J are TRBV28 and TRBJ1-6; possibly TRBD1 for D (5 bases). V was pared by 6 bases and J by 5 bases, with 11 bases between. The CDR3 extends over 14 amino acids. Germline CDR1 and CDR2: MDHEN and SYDVKM.

The table lists this clone with a few counts. The chain joins TRBV6-5 to TRBJ1-1; D unresolved. V was cut by 6 bases and J by 3 bases, with 11 bases left in between. This CDR3 is built from 13 residues. CDR1 is MNHEY, CDR2 SVGAGI, per germline. CDR3 DNA sequence: TGTGCCAGCAGCCGAGAATTCTACACTGAAGCTTTCTTT. This sequence encodes CASSREFYTEAFF.

This clone was detected only once. The rearrangement links TRBV2 to TRBJ2-1; the match to TRBD2 covers 10 bases. Unmatched junction bases numbered 10, after V lost 7 bases and J lost 7 bases. The germline CDR1 and CDR2 sequences are SNHLY and FYNNEI. The CDR3 length is 15 residues. Here the CDR3 DNA reads TGTGCCAGCACCCCTGAGGCTAGCGGGGGTAATGAGCAGTTCTTC. Translating it yields CASTPEASGGNEQFF.

V is TRBV15 and J is TRBJ2-5, with D tentatively TRBD2 (7 bases). From germline, CDR1 is LNHNV and CDR2 YYDKDF (reference sequence). There are 16 residues in the CDR3. Trimming took 1 base from V and 5 from J, leaving 17 bases between them. The CDR3 region has the DNA TGTGCCACCAGCAGAGTAGTCAGGGGAGGGCGGGAGACCCAGTACTTC. Translation: CATSRVVRGGRETQYF.

This clone was observed once. The chain recombines TRBV6-2 or TRBV6-3 with TRBJ2-2; D gene ambiguous. The CDR3 sequence is 12 residues long. With 5 bases removed from V and 6 bases from J, the gap between germline ends came to 7 bases. The germline V gene has CDR1 MNHEY and CDR2 SVGEGT. The chain's CDR3 is CASSPQAGELFF. CDR3 bases: TGTGCCAGCAGTCCACAAGCCGGGGAGCTGTTTTTT.

This clone has a handful of counts. The rearrangement uses TRBV18 and TRBJ1-5; maybe TRBD1 (6 bases). V shed 6 bases and J shed 7 bases, with 22 bases lying between them. The CDR3 consists of 16 residues. Germline V gene data show CDR1 as KGHSH and CDR2 as LQKENI. CDR3 sequence: CASSPPGGGPGQPQHF. CDR3 DNA sequence: TGTGCCAGCTCCCCCCCCGGTGGGGGGCCGGGACAGCCCCAGCATTTT.

The rearrangement uses TRBV4-3 and TRBJ2-7, with D unclear. CDR1 and CDR2 from the germline V gene are LGHNA and YSLEER. V was clipped by 1 base and J by 3 bases, with 7 bases between them. CDR3 length: 13 amino acids. The CDR3 reads CASSQAQHYEQYF. The CDR3 DNA follows: TGCGCCAGCAGCCAAGCACAACACTACGAGCAGTACTTC.

V and J are TRBV28 and TRBJ2-5; 8 bases align to TRBD2. Unmatched junction bases numbered 13, after V lost 8 bases and J lost 2 bases. The CDR3 is made up of 16 amino acids. The germline CDR1 and CDR2 sequences are MDHEN and SYDVKM. The CDR3 reads CASAYSGGAGQETQYF. In nucleotides, the CDR3 is TGTGCCAGCGCCTACTCCGGGGGGGCTGGGCAAGAGACCCAGTACTTC.

The chain links TRBV29-1 to TRBJ2-1, with D perhaps TRBD2 (6 bases). Looked up from germline, CDR1 is SQVTM and CDR2 is ANQGSEA. The CDR3 totals 12 residues. V lost 7 bases and J 9 bases, leaving 16 bases between the germline ends. CDR3 protein: CSGRVGGSEQFF. The CDR3 nucleotides read TGCAGCGGACGGGTGGGGGGAAGTGAGCAGTTCTTC.

This chain connects TRBV19 to TRBJ1-2; D may be TRBD1 (5 bases). The CDR3 is 14 amino acids. Germline V CDR1 and CDR2: LNHDA, SQIVND (reference sequence). V lost 6 bases and J 6 bases, leaving 17 bases between the germline ends. The CDR3 protein is CASSPGRGNDGYTF. The CDR3 nucleotides read TGTGCCAGTAGCCCCGGGAGGGGAAATGATGGCTACACCTTC.

V usage is TRBV2 and J usage is TRBJ2-3, with no clear D. Trimming shortened V by 1 base and J by 2 bases, and 10 bases separated the two germline ends. This CDR3 has 15 amino acids. Germline V gene lookup returns CDR1 SNHLY and CDR2 FYNNEI. CDR3 sequence: CASSEGMGYTDTQYF. CDR3 in DNA: TGTGCCAGCAGTGAAGGGATGGGATACACAGATACGCAGTATTTT.

The chain uses TRBV7-2 and TRBJ1-2; a weak D match, TRBD1 (5 bases). Trimming cost V 3 bases and J 1 base, with 12 bases left between them. The CDR3 sequence is 15 residues long. In germline, CDR1 is SGHTA, CDR2 FQGNSA. CDR3 residues: CASSLRGWDNYGYTF. DNA for the CDR3: TGTGCCAGCAGCTTGCGGGGGTGGGATAACTATGGCTACACCTTC. The entire variable domain, with the rest obtained from reference TRBV7-2 and TRBJ1-2, is as follows: GAGVSQSPSNKVTEKGKDVELRCDPISGHTALYWYRQSLGQGLEFLIYFQGNSAPDKSGLPSDRFSAERTGGSVSTLTIQRTQQEDSAVYLCASSLRGWDNYGYTFGSGTRLTVV.

The chain links TRBV7-2 to TRBJ2-1, with 8 bases lining up with TRBD2. This CDR3 contains 17 residues. Trimming took 2 bases from V and 0 from J; bases not matched to a gene: 6. Germline V CDR1 and CDR2: SGHTA, FQGNSA. CDR3 residues: CASSLRRGAPSYNEQFF. CDR3 nucleotides: TGTGCCAGCAGCTTAAGGCGGGGGGCCCCCTCCTACAATGAGCAGTTCTTC.

This chain uses TRBV5-1 with TRBJ1-1, with D maybe TRBD1 (6 bases). The length of the CDR3 is 15 residues. Germline CDR1 reads SGHRS; CDR2 reads YFSETQ. Trimming left V 4 bases short and J 7 bases short, with 20 bases between. CDR3 residues: CASSATAGQKGEAFF. As DNA, the CDR3 is TGCGCCAGCAGCGCGACCGCGGGACAAAAAGGTGAAGCTTTCTTT.

This chain connects TRBV7-2 to TRBJ1-4, with 7 nucleotides matching TRBD1. Germline V CDR1 and CDR2: SGHTA, FQGNSA. Trimming removed 5 bases from V and 8 bases from J; junction bases left unmatched: 5. The CDR3 contains 13 residues. The CDR3 DNA reads TGTGCCAGCAGCCGGGGGACAGTAGAAAAACTGTTTTTT. This encodes CASSRGTVEKLFF.

The sample holds one count of this clone. The chain carries TRBV7-2 and TRBJ1-1; D is undetermined. V lost 7 bases and J 7 bases, leaving 25 bases between the germline ends. Germline CDR1 and CDR2: SGHTA and FQGNSA. The CDR3 sequence is 16 residues long. CDR3 DNA: TGTGCCAGCATCCTAGGCCCCGCCGACGGGTCGGGTGAAGCTTTCTTT. It codes for CASILGPADGSGEAFF.

The rearrangement links TRBV10-3 to TRBJ1-6; maybe TRBD1 (5 bases). The length of the CDR3 is 13 residues. V lost 4 bases and J 10 bases, leaving 11 bases between the germline ends. In germline, CDR1 is ENHRY, CDR2 SYGVKD. CDR3 protein: CAISGAGKSPLHF. The CDR3 bases are TGTGCCATCAGTGGGGCAGGGAAATCACCCCTCCACTTT.

The rearrangement links TRBV27 to TRBJ2-4; 9 bases align to TRBD1. The CDR3 has 12 amino acids. Germline V gene data show CDR1 as MNHEY and CDR2 as SMNVEV (reference sequence). Trimming cost V 6 bases and J 6 bases; bases outside gene matches: 0. The CDR3 region is CASRGQGNIQYF. The CDR3 DNA reads as TGTGCCAGCAGGGGACAGGGAAACATTCAGTACTTC.